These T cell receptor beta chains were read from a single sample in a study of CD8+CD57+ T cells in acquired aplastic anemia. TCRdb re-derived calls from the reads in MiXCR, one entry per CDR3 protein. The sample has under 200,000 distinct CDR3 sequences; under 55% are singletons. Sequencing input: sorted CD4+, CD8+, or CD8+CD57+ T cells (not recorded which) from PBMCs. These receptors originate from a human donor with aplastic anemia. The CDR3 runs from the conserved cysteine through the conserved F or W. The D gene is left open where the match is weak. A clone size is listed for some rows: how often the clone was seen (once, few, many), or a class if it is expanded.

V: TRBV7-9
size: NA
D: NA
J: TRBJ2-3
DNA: TGTGCCAGCAGACCCTCAGAGACAGATACGCAGTATTTT
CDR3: CASRPSETDTQYF

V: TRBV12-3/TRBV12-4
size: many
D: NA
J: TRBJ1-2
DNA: TGTGCCAGCAGTCCGGGGCAGACCTATGGCTACACCTTC
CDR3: CASSPGQTYGYTF

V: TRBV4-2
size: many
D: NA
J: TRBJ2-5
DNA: TGTGCCAGCAGCCACAAAAGTCGGCTAGGGGGGGTCCAAGAGACCCAGTACTTC
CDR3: CASSHKSRLGGVQETQYF

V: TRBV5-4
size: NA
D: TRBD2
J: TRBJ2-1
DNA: TGTGCCAGCAGCTCCGGACTAGCGGCCTCCTACAATGAGCAGTTCTTC
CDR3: CASSSGLAASYNEQFF

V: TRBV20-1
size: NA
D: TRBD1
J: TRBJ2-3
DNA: TGCAGTGCTAGTAGGGGGACAGGGTCTGATACGCAGTATTTT
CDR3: CSASRGTGSDTQYF

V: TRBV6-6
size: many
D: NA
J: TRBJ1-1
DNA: TGTGCCACCTGGACGGGCAACACTGAAGCTTTCTTT
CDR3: CATWTGNTEAFF

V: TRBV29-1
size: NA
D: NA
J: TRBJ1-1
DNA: TGCAGCGTTAAAACTACTGAAGCTTTCTTT
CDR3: CSVKTTEAFF

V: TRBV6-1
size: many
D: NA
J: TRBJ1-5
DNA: TGTGCCAGCAGTCTCCTGGAGGCTCAGCCCCAGCATTTT
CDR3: CASSLLEAQPQHF

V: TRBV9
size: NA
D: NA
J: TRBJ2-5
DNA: TGTGCCAGCAGCGTAGGACAGGCTATCCAAGAGACCCAGTACTTC
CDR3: CASSVGQAIQETQYF

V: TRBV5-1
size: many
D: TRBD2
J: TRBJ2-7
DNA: TGCGCCAGCACCCCCCTAGGACTAGCGGGAGGGATAGCGCGTTTCGAGCAGTACTTC
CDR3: CASTPLGLAGGIARFEQYF

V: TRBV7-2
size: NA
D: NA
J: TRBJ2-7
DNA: TGTGCCAGCAGCTTAGTGGCGGGGACCTACGAGCAGTACTTC
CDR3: CASSLVAGTYEQYF

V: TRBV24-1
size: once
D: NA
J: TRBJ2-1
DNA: TGTGCCACCAGTGATCGCAATGAGCAGTTCTTC
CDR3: CATSDRNEQFF

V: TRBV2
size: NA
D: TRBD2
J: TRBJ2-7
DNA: TGTGCCAGCAGTGGGGCGGGGGTGAGCTCCTACGAGCAGTACTTC
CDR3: CASSGAGVSSYEQYF

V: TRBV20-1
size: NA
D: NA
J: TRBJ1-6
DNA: TGCAGTGCTAGAGAAAGGGGGGAGGGCTATAATTCACCCCTCCACTTT
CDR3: CSARERGEGYNSPLHF

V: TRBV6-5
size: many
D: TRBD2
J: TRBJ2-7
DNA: TGTGCCAGCAGCCTAACTAGCGGGAGTGGATCCTACGAGCAGTACTTC
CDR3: CASSLTSGSGSYEQYF

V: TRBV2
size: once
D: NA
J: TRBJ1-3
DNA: TGTGCCAGCACCAGGAGCGCAGAAACCGGAAACACCATATATTTT
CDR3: CASTRSAETGNTIYF

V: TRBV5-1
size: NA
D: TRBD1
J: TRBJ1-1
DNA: TGCGCCAGCAGGACAGGGGATACTGAAGCTTTCTTT
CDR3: CASRTGDTEAFF

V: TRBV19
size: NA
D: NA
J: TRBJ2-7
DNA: TGTGCCAGTAGTAATCCTAACATGGGCTCCTACGAGCAGTATTTC
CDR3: CASSNPNMGSYEQYF

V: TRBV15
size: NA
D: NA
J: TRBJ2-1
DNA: TGTGCCACCAGCTGGGGCATGAACAATGAGCAGTTCTTC
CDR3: CATSWGMNNEQFF

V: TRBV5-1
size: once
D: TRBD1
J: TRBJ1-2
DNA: TGCGCCAGCAGCTCTTCCGGGACAGGGGGCTATGGCTACACCTTC
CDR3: CASSSSGTGGYGYTF

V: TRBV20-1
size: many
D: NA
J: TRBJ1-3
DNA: TGCAGTGCTTTTATTGGTCACACCATATATTTT
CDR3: CSAFIGHTIYF

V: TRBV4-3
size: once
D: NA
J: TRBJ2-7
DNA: TGCGCCAGCAGCCATGGGACCTCTGGTGGGTACGAGCAGTACTTC
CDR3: CASSHGTSGGYEQYF

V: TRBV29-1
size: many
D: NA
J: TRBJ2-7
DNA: TGCAGCGTGATTCCCCTTCGGGGTCATATGCAGGAGCAGTACTTC
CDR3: CSVIPLRGHMQEQYF

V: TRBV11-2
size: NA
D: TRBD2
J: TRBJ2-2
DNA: TGTGCCAGCAGCCCCCAGGCAGCGGGAGGTCCCGGGGAGCTGTTTTTT
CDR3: CASSPQAAGGPGELFF

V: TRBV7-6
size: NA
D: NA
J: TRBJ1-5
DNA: TGTGCCAGCAGCCAAGTTTGGGGGAATCAGCCCCAGCGTTTT
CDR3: CASSQVWGNQPQRF

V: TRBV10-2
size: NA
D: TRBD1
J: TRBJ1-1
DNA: TGCGCCAGCAGGACAGGGGTGAACACTGAAGCTTTCTTT
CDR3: CASRTGVNTEAFF

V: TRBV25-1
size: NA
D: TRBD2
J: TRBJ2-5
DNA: TGTGCCAGCTCACTTCCCGGGACTAGCCTTCAAGAGACCCAGTACTTC
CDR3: CASSLPGTSLQETQYF

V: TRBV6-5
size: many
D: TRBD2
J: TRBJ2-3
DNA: TGTGCCAGCAGTTCCTTAGCGGGACTGGGAGATACGCAGTATTTT
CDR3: CASSSLAGLGDTQYF

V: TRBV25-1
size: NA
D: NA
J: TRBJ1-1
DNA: TGTGCCAGCAGCCTGCGCGAGGGCGGGGGAGCTTTCTTT
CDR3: CASSLREGGGAFF

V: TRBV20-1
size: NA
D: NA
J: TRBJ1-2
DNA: TGCAGTGCTGACGTTAACAGGGTTGGCTACACCTTC
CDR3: CSADVNRVGYTF

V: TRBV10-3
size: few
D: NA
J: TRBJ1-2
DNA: TGTGCCATCAGTGAGTCCGCCACTGTGAGTGGCTACACCTTC
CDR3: CAISESATVSGYTF

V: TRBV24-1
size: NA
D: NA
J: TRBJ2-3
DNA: TGTGCCACCAGTGATCCGCCAGGCAGGACGCAGTATTTT
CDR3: CATSDPPGRTQYF

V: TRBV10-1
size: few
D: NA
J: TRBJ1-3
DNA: TGTGCCAGCAGCTTAGTTCTTCAGGGCTTTGGAAACACCATATATTTT
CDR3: CASSLVLQGFGNTIYF

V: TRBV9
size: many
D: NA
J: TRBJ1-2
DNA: TGTGCCAGCAGCGGAGGGGGAGGACGTAACTATGGCTACACCTTC
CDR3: CASSGGGGRNYGYTF

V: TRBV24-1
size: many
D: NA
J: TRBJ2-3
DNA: TGTGCCACCAGTGAAAAGAAAGATACGCAGTATTTT
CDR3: CATSEKKDTQYF

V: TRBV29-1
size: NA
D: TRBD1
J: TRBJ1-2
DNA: TGCAGCGTTGAGGTCTGGCAGGGGGAAGGCTACACCTTC
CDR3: CSVEVWQGEGYTF

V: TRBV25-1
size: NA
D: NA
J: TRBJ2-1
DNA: TGTGCCAGCCATGCCTTCTCAGGAGGGTCCCTCGTCTACAATGAGCAGTTCTTC
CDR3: CASHAFSGGSLVYNEQFF

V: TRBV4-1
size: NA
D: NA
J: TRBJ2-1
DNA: TGCGCCAGCAGCCCCCCCTTCGGGAGCTCGTACAATGAGCAGTTCTTC
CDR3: CASSPPFGSSYNEQFF

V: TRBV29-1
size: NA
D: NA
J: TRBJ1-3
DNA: TGCAGCACTTCCACCGGACAAATCATATATTTT
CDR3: CSTSTGQIIYF

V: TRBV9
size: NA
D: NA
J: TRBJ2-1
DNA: TGTGCCAGCAGCGTAGGCGAGTCGGCAGGGCAAGGGAATGAGCAGTTCTTC
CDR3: CASSVGESAGQGNEQFF

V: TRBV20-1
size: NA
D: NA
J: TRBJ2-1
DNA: TGCAGTGCAAACGACGGACCCTCCTACAATGAGCAGTTCTTC
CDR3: CSANDGPSYNEQFF

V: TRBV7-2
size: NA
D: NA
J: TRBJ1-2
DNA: TGTGCCAGCAGGGGAGAGTACTATGGCTACACCTTC
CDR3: CASRGEYYGYTF

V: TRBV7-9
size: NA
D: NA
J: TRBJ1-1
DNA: TGTGCCAGCAGCTTCCCGGACACTGAAGCTTTCTTT
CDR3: CASSFPDTEAFF

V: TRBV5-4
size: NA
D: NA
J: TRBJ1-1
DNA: TGTGCCAGCAGCTCTCCGGGACAGAACACTGAAGCTTTCTTT
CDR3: CASSSPGQNTEAFF

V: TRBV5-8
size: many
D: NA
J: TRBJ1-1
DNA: TGTGCCAGCAGCTTAGGGCTTGCAGTGGACACTGAAGCTTTCTTT
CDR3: CASSLGLAVDTEAFF

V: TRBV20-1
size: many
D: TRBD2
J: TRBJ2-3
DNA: TGCAGTGCTGGGGGGGTAGCGGGGACGAGCACAGATACGCAGTATTTT
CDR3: CSAGGVAGTSTDTQYF

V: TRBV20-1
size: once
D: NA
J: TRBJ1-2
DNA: TGCAGTGCTAGAGATCAAGTAATTGACGGCAAGCCGCACTATGGCTACACCTTC
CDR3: CSARDQVIDGKPHYGYTF

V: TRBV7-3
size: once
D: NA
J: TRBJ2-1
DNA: TGTGCCAGCAGCTTACGAGCGGGGACAGACAATGAGCAGTTCTTC
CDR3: CASSLRAGTDNEQFF

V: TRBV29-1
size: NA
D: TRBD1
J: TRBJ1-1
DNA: TGCAGCACCAGCCGGGACAGTGAAGCTTTCTTT
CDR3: CSTSRDSEAFF

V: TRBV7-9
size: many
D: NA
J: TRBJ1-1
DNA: TGTGCCAGCAGCTTGGGGTATCAGGGTATCTTT
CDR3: CASSLGYQGIF

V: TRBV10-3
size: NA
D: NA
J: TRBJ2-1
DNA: TGTGCCATCAGTGACGACCAGGGTGGTGAGCAGTTCTTC
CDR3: CAISDDQGGEQFF

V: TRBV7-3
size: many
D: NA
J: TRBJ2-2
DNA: TGTGCCAGCAGCTTAGTTTCCGGGAGAGGCGGCGGGGAGCTGTTTTTT
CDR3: CASSLVSGRGGGELFF

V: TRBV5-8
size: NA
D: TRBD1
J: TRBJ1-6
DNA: TGTGTCAGCAGACGCGACAGGGTTTCACCCCCCCACTTT
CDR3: CVSRRDRVSPPHF